The 2 T cell receptor beta chains given below trace back to one sample, sequenced in a study of Graves' ophthalmopathy and Graves' hyperthyroidism. The authors amplified TCR beta CDR3 regions, and they did so from RNA transcripts for repertoire sequencing. RT-PCR with HTBI primers came first, then second-round multiplex PCR. Via MiXCR, TCRdb re-called the multiplex PCR reads, giving one row per CDR3 protein. The top ten hold roughly 1.6% of the sample, which has fewer than 400,000 distinct CDR3 sequences, 15% to 20% seen once. The sequencing sample was made of peripheral blood. The receptor source for this set is a woman aged 18-30 years with Graves' ophthalmopathy.

This clonotype was counted at least ten times. This chain joins TRBV19 and TRBJ1-1; TRBD1 might be the D (5 bases). Per germline, CDR1 LNHDA and CDR2 SQIVND (reference sequence). The length of the CDR3 is 13 residues. Trimming took 6 bases from V and 10 from J, leaving 18 bases between them. CDR3 region: CASSPLLGGVAFF. The DNA of the CDR3 is TGTGCCAGTAGCCCCTTACTGGGGGGGGTAGCTTTCTTT. Full variable domain (missing parts from reference TRBV19 and TRBJ1-1): DGGITQSPKYLFRKEGQNVTLSCEQNLNHDAMYWYRQDPGQGLRLIYYSQIVNDFQKGDIAEGYSVSREKKESFPLTVTSAQKNPTAFYLCASSPLLGGVAFFGQGTRLTVV.

This clonotype has a count of ten or more. The chain couples TRBV5-1 to TRBJ2-5; D is unresolved. Germline V lookup: CDR1 SGHRS, CDR2 YFSETQ. V was clipped by 2 bases and J by 2 bases, with 10 bases between them. The CDR3 covers 14 residues. The CDR3 coding sequence is TGCGCCAGCAGCTTAGGTACTACACAAGAGACCCAGTACTTC. This gives the protein CASSLGTTQETQYF.